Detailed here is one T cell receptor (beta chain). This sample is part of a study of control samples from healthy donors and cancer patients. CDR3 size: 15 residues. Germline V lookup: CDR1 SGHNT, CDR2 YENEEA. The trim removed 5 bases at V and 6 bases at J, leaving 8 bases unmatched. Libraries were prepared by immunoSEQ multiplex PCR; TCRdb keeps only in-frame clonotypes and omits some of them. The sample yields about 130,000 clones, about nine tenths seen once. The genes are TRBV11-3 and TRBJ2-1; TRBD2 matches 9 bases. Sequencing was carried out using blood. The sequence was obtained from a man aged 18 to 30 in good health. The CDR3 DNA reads TGTGCCAGCAGCCCTCTTATAGCGGGAGCCAATGAGCAGTTCTTC. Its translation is CASSPLIAGANEQFF.